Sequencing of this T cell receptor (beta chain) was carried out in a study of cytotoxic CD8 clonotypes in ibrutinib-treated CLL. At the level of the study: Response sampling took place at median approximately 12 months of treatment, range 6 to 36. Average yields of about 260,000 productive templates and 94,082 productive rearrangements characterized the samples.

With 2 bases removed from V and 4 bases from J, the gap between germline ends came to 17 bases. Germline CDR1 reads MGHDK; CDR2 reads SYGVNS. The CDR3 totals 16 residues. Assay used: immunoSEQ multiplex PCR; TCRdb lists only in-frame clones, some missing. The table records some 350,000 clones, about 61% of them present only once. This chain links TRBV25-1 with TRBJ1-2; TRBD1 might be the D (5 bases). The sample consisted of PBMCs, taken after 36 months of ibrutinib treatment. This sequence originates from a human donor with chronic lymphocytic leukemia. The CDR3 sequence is CASSERTWDRRYGYTF. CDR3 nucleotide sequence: TGTGCCAGCAGTGAACGTACGTGGGACCGTCGCTATGGCTACACCTTC.